This T cell receptor (beta chain) was documented in a study of blood T cell repertoires in COVID-19. Looking at the study overall: Samples representing acute and convalescent COVID-19 were sourced from the United States, Italy and Spain.

The CDR3 runs 16 residues. The V end was cut by 8 bases, the J end by 5 bases, with 23 bases between. From germline, CDR1 is SGHRS and CDR2 YFSETQ. Profiled with immunoSEQ multiplex PCR; TCRdb holds only in-frame clones, not every one. This table has 200,000 to 250,000 clones, about 85% appearing once. This receptor was taken from a woman aged 55-70 years who had recovered from COVID-19. Sequenced sample: peripheral blood. This sequence joins TRBV5-1 and TRBJ2-1; possible D gene TRBD2, 8 bases. The CDR3 DNA follows: TGCGCCAGTAAGGGGGCGGGGGGCCGTCAAGACAATGAGCAGTTCTTC. This codes for CASKGAGGRQDNEQFF.